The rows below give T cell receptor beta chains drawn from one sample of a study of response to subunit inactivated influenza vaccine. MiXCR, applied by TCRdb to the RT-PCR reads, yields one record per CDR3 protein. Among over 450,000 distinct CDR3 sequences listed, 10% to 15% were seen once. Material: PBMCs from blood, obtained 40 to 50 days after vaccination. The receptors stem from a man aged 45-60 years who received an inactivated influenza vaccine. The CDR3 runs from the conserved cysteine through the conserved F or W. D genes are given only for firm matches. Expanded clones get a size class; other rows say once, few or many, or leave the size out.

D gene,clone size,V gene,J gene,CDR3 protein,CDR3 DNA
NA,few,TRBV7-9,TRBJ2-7,CASSLGLPEQYF,TGTGCCAGCAGCTTAGGTCTTCCCGAGCAGTACTTC
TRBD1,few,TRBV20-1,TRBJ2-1,CSAPGTGQGYEQFF,TGCAGTGCTCCGGGGACGGGACAGGGATATGAGCAGTTCTTC
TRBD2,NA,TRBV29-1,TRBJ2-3,CSVGGRAADTQYF,TGCAGCGTTGGTGGGAGGGCCGCAGATACGCAGTATTTT
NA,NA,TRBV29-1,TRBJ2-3,CSVSISTDTQYF,TGCAGCGTTAGCATAAGCACAGATACGCAGTATTTT
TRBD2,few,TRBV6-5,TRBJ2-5,CASSYSGVAGWETQYF,TGTGCCAGCAGTTACTCGGGCGTAGCGGGGTGGGAGACCCAGTACTTC
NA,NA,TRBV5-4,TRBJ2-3,CASSGRGGRISTDTQYF,TGTGCCAGCAGCGGCCGAGGTGGGAGGATTAGCACAGATACGCAGTATTTT
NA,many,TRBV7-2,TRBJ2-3,CASSLAGGTDTQYF,TGTGCCAGCAGTTTAGCCGGGGGCACAGATACGCAGTATTTT
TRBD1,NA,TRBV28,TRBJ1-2,CASYLGIGQGDYGYTF,TGTGCCAGCTATTTGGGTATTGGACAGGGGGACTATGGCTACACCTTC
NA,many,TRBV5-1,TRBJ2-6,CASSSGRSSGANVLTF,TGCGCCAGCAGCTCGGGACGGAGCTCTGGGGCCAACGTCCTGACTTTC
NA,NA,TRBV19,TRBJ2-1,CASSDTSSYNEQFF,TGTGCCAGTAGTGACACCTCCTCCTACAATGAGCAGTTCTTC
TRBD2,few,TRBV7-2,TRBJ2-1,CASSLASSGGALSYEQFF,TGTGCCAGCAGCTTAGCCTCCAGCGGGGGGGCCCTCAGCTATGAGCAGTTCTTC
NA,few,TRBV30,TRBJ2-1,CAWSVIPSSSYNEQFF,TGTGCCTGGAGTGTAATTCCCTCTAGCTCCTACAATGAGCAGTTCTTC
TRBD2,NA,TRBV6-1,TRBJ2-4,CASSDGGLAIHIQYF,TGTGCCAGCAGTGACGGAGGACTAGCCATCCACATTCAGTACTTC
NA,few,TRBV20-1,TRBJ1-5,CSARGDIYQPQHF,TGCAGTGCTAGAGGGGACATTTATCAGCCCCAGCATTTT
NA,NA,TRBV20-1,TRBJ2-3,CSARDGQGTDTQYF,TGCAGTGCTAGAGATGGGCAGGGCACAGATACGCAGTATTTT
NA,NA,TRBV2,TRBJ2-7,CASKGAESTYEQYF,TGTGCCAGCAAAGGGGCAGAGTCCACCTACGAGCAGTACTTC
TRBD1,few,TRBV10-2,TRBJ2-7,CASLTTGISYEQYF,TGCGCCAGCCTAACGACAGGGATCTCCTACGAGCAGTACTTC
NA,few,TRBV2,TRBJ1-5,CASHRQEDQPQHF,TGTGCCAGCCACCGACAGGAAGATCAGCCCCAGCATTTT
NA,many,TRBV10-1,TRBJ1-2,CASSEGTGYGYTF,TGCGCCAGCAGTGAGGGAACAGGATATGGCTACACCTTC
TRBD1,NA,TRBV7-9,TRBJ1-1,CARAADGDSEAFF,TGTGCCAGGGCCGCAGATGGGGACAGTGAAGCTTTCTTT
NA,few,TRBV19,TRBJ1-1,CASVGPVNTEAFF,TGTGCCAGTGTGGGCCCGGTGAACACTGAAGCTTTCTTT